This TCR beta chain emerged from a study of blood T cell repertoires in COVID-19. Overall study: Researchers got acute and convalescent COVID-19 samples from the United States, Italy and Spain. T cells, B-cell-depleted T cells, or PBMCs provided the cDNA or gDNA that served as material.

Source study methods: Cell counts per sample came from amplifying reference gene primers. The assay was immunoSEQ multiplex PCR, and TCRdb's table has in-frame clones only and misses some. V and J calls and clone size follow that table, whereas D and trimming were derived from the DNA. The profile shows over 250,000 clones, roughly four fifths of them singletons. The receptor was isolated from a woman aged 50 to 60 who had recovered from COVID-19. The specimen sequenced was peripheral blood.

CDR3 protein: CATSSPTSSYNEQFF. CDR3 DNA sequence: TGTGCCACCAGTTCACCGACTAGCTCCTACAATGAGCAGTTCTTC. V gene TRBV24-1 combines with J gene TRBJ2-1; D perhaps matches TRBD2 (6 bases). Trimming pared 6 bases from V and 0 bases from J, leaving 11 bases between. The germline V gene encodes CDR1 KGHDR and CDR2 SFDVKD. The CDR3 sequence is 15 residues long.